This TCR beta chain was identified in a study of shared clonotypes between healthy human individuals. Germline V gives CDR1 MDHEN, CDR2 SYDVKM. The V end lost 5 bases, the J end lost 0 bases, and 8 bases lay between the germline ends. This CDR3 is 13 amino acids long. Profiling relied on immunoSEQ multiplex PCR, and the TCRdb table lists in-frame clones only, not all of them. The repertoire holds roughly 640,000 clones, more than 95% seen once, with about 0.057% in the top ten. The chain is built from TRBV28 and TRBJ2-7, with D uncertain. The sequencing input was naive CD4+ T cells sorted from blood. Stated subset: CD45RA+ positively selected. The TCR sequence derives from a woman aged 25 to 39 in good health. CDR3 DNA: TGTGCCAGCAGTCTTCCAGTCTCCTACGAGCAGTACTTC. The encoded protein is CASSLPVSYEQYF.